The source of this T cell receptor beta chain is a study of blood T cell repertoires in COVID-19. V gave up 6 bases and J gave up 2 bases; unmatched junction bases: 2. This CDR3 contains 13 residues. CDR1 is MRHNA and CDR2 is SNTAGT in the germline V gene. A single count supports this clone. The method was immunoSEQ multiplex PCR; TCRdb's version includes in-frame clones alone and lacks a portion of them. The sample carries about 110,000 clones, 70% to 85% recorded once. Sequencing input: peripheral blood. The chain is built from TRBV6-4 and TRBJ2-5, with TRBD1 matching over 8 bases. The clonotype comes from a woman aged 40 to 55 with acute or convalescent COVID-19. CDR3 amino acids: CASSRTGQETQYF. CDR3 DNA sequence: TGTGCCAGCAGCCGGACAGGGCAAGAGACCCAGTACTTC.